The 25 T cell receptor beta chains below all came from one sample that was sequenced in a study of graft-versus-host responses after intestinal transplantation. Their cognate antigens are unknown. The table came from immunoSEQ multiplex PCR; TCRdb's copy has only in-frame clones and leaves some out. The sample has more than 100,000 clones; 90% to 95% are singletons. This sample comprised unstimulated CD8+ T cells sorted from spleen or lymph node cells, obtained before intestinal transplant. The receptors originated from a human donor who received an intestinal transplant.

The J gene is TRBJ1-1, the V gene TRBV28; perhaps TRBD1 as D (6 bases). Germline CDR1 is MDHEN and CDR2 is SYDVKM. V dropped 5 bases and J dropped 1 base, with 17 bases sitting between them. The CDR3 totals 16 residues. The chain's CDR3 is CASSPPRGAWNTEAFF. The DNA of the CDR3 is TGTGCCAGCAGTCCCCCTAGGGGGGCCTGGAACACTGAAGCTTTCTTT.

The sample holds one count of this clone. The chain is built from TRBV28 and TRBJ2-5; TRBD1 agrees at 9 bases. J was trimmed by 3 bases and V by 2 bases; bases with no gene match: 25. Germline CDR1 reads MDHEN; CDR2 reads SYDVKM. The CDR3 extends over 22 amino acids. CDR3 residues: CASSLRNQDRDRVMSGEETQYF. The CDR3 nucleotides read TGTGCCAGCAGTTTACGAAATCAGGATCGGGACAGGGTCATGTCGGGCGAAGAGACCCAGTACTTC.

V and J are TRBV27 and TRBJ1-5; D may be TRBD1 (5 bases). The CDR3 consists of 15 residues. V was trimmed by 8 bases and J by 4 bases, leaving 18 bases between them. Germline lookup yields CDR1 MNHEY and CDR2 SMNVEV (reference sequence). The CDR3 sequence is CASDGDAGTNQPQHF. The DNA of the CDR3 is TGTGCCAGCGACGGGGACGCAGGGACTAATCAGCCCCAGCATTTT.

This chain uses TRBV5-1 with TRBJ1-2; possible D gene TRBD1, 5 bases. The CDR3 spans 16 residues. The ends were cut back, 3 bases at V and 6 bases at J, with 21 bases in the middle. In germline, CDR1 is SGHRS, CDR2 YFSETQ. This chain's CDR3 is CASSSIPGLTTDGYTF. CDR3 sequence (DNA): TGCGCCAGCAGCTCGATACCGGGACTTACGACGGATGGCTACACCTTC.

The gene calls are TRBV15 and TRBJ1-2; no clear D. This CDR3 spans 14 amino acids. The V gene's germline CDR1 is LNHNV and CDR2 YYDKDF (reference sequence). Between the trimmed V and J ends, which lost 8 bases and 3 bases, there was a span of 16 bases. DNA of the CDR3: TGTGCCACCCGCAAACCCATTACAGACTATGGCTACACCTTC. It is translated as CATRKPITDYGYTF. The complete variable domain, with remaining parts taken from reference TRBV15 and TRBJ1-2, reads DAMVIQNPRYQVTQFGKPVTLSCSQTLNHNVMYWYQQKSSQAPKLLFHYYDKDFNNEADTPDNFQSRRPNTSFCFLDIRSPGLGDTAMYLCATRKPITDYGYTFGSGTRLTVV.

This chain connects TRBV9 to TRBJ1-2; D is ambiguous. The CDR3 covers 14 residues. V lost 0 bases, J lost 0 bases, and 6 bases lay in between. Germline lookup yields CDR1 SGDLS and CDR2 YYNGEE. Here the CDR3 reads CASSVDPANYGYTF. The CDR3 DNA sequence: TGTGCCAGCAGCGTAGATCCGGCTAACTATGGCTACACCTTC.

This clone was counted once. The chain couples TRBV6-5 to TRBJ2-1; D gene unclear. The germline CDR1 and CDR2 sequences are MNHEY and SVGAGI. Trimming removed 2 bases from V and 6 bases from J, with 8 bases in between. The CDR3 is 13 amino acids. CDR3 residues: CASSYGPGNEQFF. The CDR3 bases are TGTGCCAGCAGTTACGGGCCGGGCAATGAGCAGTTCTTC.

This sequence joins TRBV18 and TRBJ1-5; a possible D gene is TRBD1 (5 bases). Germline-derived CDR1 and CDR2 are KGHSH and LQKENI. The CDR3 is 14 amino acids. Trimming took off 1 base at V and 6 bases at J, with 10 bases between the two ends. In DNA form, the CDR3 reads TGTGCCAGCTCACCACTGAGGGGCACTCAGCCCCAGCATTTT. This encodes CASSPLRGTQPQHF. The full variable domain, completed using reference TRBV18 and TRBJ1-5, is NAGVMQNPRHLVRRRGQEARLRCSPMKGHSHVYWYRQLPEEGLKFMVYLQKENIIDESGMPKERFSAEFPKEGPSILRIQQVVRGDSAAYFCASSPLRGTQPQHFGDGTRLSIL.

The V call is TRBV5-8, the J call TRBJ2-7; D may be TRBD1 (6 bases). With 2 bases removed from V and 3 bases from J, the gap between germline ends came to 12 bases. From germline, CDR1 is SGHTS and CDR2 YDEGEE. CDR3 size: 14 residues. DNA of the CDR3: TGTGCCAGCAGCTTACTACAGGGCCACTACGAGCAGTACTTC. Amino acids: CASSLLQGHYEQYF.

The chain combines TRBV7-9 with TRBJ2-7, with a weak D call TRBD1 (5 bases). The CDR3 has 12 residues. Trimming removed 6 bases at V and 4 bases at J, with 10 bases between. Germline V gene sequence: CDR1 SEHNR, CDR2 FQNEAQ (reference sequence). The CDR3 DNA reads TGTGCCAGCAGTCAGGGTTCGTACGAGCAGTACTTC. Translated: CASSQGSYEQYF.

The J gene is TRBJ2-7, the V gene TRBV15, with 8 positions matching TRBD1. Germline CDR1 is LNHNV and CDR2 is YYDKDF (reference sequence). The CDR3 extends over 13 amino acids. After removal of 10 bases from V and 2 bases from J, the junction contained 7 bases not matched to a gene. CDR3 DNA: TGTGCCATCGGACAGGGCCCGCCCTACGAGCAGTACTTC. Encoded protein: CAIGQGPPYEQYF. Full variable domain (remainder filled in from reference TRBV15 and TRBJ2-7): DAMVIQNPRYQVTQFGKPVTLSCSQTLNHNVMYWYQQKSSQAPKLLFHYYDKDFNNEADTPDNFQSRRPNTSFCFLDIRSPGLGDTAMYLCAIGQGPPYEQYFGPGTRLTVT.

The chain joins TRBV30 to TRBJ2-1; a possible D gene is TRBD1 (6 bases). The V and J ends lost 2 bases and 1 base respectively, with 12 bases between them. CDR1 GTSNPN and CDR2 SVGIG come from the germline V gene (reference sequence). The CDR3 runs 15 residues. The DNA for the CDR3 is TGTGCCTGGAGTTTGGGGGCCGCGTCCTACAATGAGCAGTTCTTC. It codes for CAWSLGAASYNEQFF.

The V call is TRBV19, the J call TRBJ1-1; TRBD1 agrees at 7 bases. The CDR3 covers 12 residues. CDR1 LNHDA and CDR2 SQIVND come from the germline V gene (reference sequence). V shed 5 bases, J shed 7 bases, and the junction held 4 bases outside the gene matches. Written as DNA, the CDR3 is TGTGCCAGTAGTGCGGGACAGAATGAAGCTTTCTTT. Translated: CASSAGQNEAFF. The variable domain in full, completed from reference TRBV19 and TRBJ1-1, reads DGGITQSPKYLFRKEGQNVTLSCEQNLNHDAMYWYRQDPGQGLRLIYYSQIVNDFQKGDIAEGYSVSREKKESFPLTVTSAQKNPTAFYLCASSAGQNEAFFGQGTRLTVV.

The V call is TRBV28, the J call TRBJ2-3; the D call may be TRBD1 or TRBD2 (6 bases each). V was shortened by 6 bases and J by 10 bases, with 17 bases between the two germline ends. The CDR3 extends over 13 amino acids. Germline CDR1 reads MDHEN; CDR2 reads SYDVKM. The CDR3, as DNA: TGTGCCAGCAGGGGAGTGGGTGGGGGGCCGCAGTATTTT. Translating it yields CASRGVGGGPQYF.

This clone was recorded only once. The V call is TRBV11-2, the J call TRBJ2-7; D remains ambiguous. V lost 4 bases and J lost 5, with 9 bases in between. The CDR3 contains 12 residues. Germline CDR1 and CDR2: SGHAT and FQNNGV. This chain's CDR3 is CASSYNPNEQYF. CDR3 sequence (DNA): TGTGCCAGCAGCTACAACCCCAACGAGCAGTACTTC.

CDR3 nucleotides: TGCGCCAGCAGCCAGTTTAGAGGACACTCGAGCTCCTACAATGAGCAGTTCTTC. This sequence encodes CASSQFRGHSSSYNEQFF. The chain carries TRBV4-3 and TRBJ2-1; D is possibly TRBD1 (5 bases). Between the trimmed V and J ends, which lost 3 bases and 0 bases, there was a span of 18 bases. This CDR3 is built from 18 residues. CDR1 LGHNA and CDR2 YSLEER come from the germline V gene.

In this sample, this clone turned up once. The chain employs TRBV28 and TRBJ2-1, with 12 nucleotides matching TRBD2. CDR3 length equals 17 residues. V was pared by 3 bases and J by 3 bases, with 6 bases of the junction left unmatched. The germline V gene encodes CDR1 MDHEN and CDR2 SYDVKM. DNA for the CDR3: TGTGCCAGCAGTTTGCCGACTAGCGGGAGTGTCTACAATGAGCAGTTCTTC. Its translation is CASSLPTSGSVYNEQFF.

This chain links TRBV11-2 with TRBJ2-3; no clear D. Germline-derived CDR1 and CDR2 are SGHAT and FQNNGV. Trimming took 0 bases from V and 1 from J, leaving 8 bases between them. This CDR3 has 15 amino acids. CDR3 in DNA: TGTGCCAGCAGCTTAGAAGCCCGGGGCACAGATACGCAGTATTTT. Its translation is CASSLEARGTDTQYF.

The genes are TRBV6-5 and TRBJ2-6; D remains unclear. The CDR3 is 15 residues long. V lost 3 bases to trimming and J lost 0 bases, with 6 bases between them. CDR1 and CDR2 (germline): MNHEY, SVGAGI. The CDR3 sequence: CASSYSFSGANVLTF. DNA of the CDR3: TGTGCCAGCAGTTATTCATTCTCTGGGGCCAACGTCCTGACTTTC.

This chain links TRBV6-6 with TRBJ2-7; D is unresolved. The CDR3 totals 13 residues. From germline, CDR1 is MNHNY and CDR2 SVGAGI (reference sequence). Trimming shortened V by 6 bases and J by 3 bases, and 12 bases separated the two germline ends. CDR3 sequence (DNA): TGTGCCAGCAGCCCCGGCCCTCACTACGAGCAGTACTTC. Its translation: CASSPGPHYEQYF.

The chain uses TRBV6-5 and TRBJ2-7; D is unresolved. V was shortened by 0 bases and J by 3 bases, with 15 bases between the two germline ends. The CDR3 loop spans 16 amino acids. CDR1 and CDR2 from the germline V gene are MNHEY and SVGAGI. CDR3 protein: CASSYSRSRNDYEQYF. The CDR3 DNA sequence: TGTGCCAGCAGTTACTCGAGATCCAGGAATGACTACGAGCAGTACTTC.

This clone was seen once. The chain carries TRBV23-1 and TRBJ1-5; D is ambiguous. TRBV23-1 is treated as an ORF (open reading frame) with a function not yet certain. The CDR3 contains 16 residues. V lost 0 bases, J lost 7 bases, and 16 bases lay in between. Written as DNA, the CDR3 is TGCGCCAGCAGTCAATCGTGGGGTATCGGAAACCAGCCCCAGCATTTT. It encodes CASSQSWGIGNQPQHF.

The V gene is TRBV5-4, the J gene TRBJ2-7; the match to TRBD1 covers 9 bases. CDR1 and CDR2 (germline): SGHNT, YYREEE (reference sequence). This CDR3 has 14 amino acids. The V and J ends lost 4 bases and 3 bases, in that order; junction bases with no gene match: 5. As DNA, the CDR3 is TGTGCCAGCAGCGGAGGACAGGGGAGCTACGAGCAGTACTTC. Translated: CASSGGQGSYEQYF.

The chain combines TRBV7-8 with TRBJ1-1, with D uncertain. The CDR3 has 14 amino acids. The germline V gene encodes CDR1 SGHVS and CDR2 FQNEAQ. V lost 6 bases, J lost 5 bases, and 16 bases lay in between. The CDR3 sequence: CASREESGGTEAFF. The CDR3 nucleotides read TGTGCCAGCAGAGAGGAATCGGGAGGAACTGAAGCTTTCTTT.

This sequence joins TRBV12-5 and TRBJ1-1; D uncertain. Trimming removed 6 bases from V and 4 bases from J, with 12 bases in between. The CDR3 runs to 13 residues. From germline, CDR1 is LGHNT and CDR2 FRNRAP. CDR3 sequence reads: CASGAGPSTEAFF. The CDR3 DNA reads as TGTGCTAGTGGGGCCGGGCCGAGCACTGAAGCTTTCTTT.